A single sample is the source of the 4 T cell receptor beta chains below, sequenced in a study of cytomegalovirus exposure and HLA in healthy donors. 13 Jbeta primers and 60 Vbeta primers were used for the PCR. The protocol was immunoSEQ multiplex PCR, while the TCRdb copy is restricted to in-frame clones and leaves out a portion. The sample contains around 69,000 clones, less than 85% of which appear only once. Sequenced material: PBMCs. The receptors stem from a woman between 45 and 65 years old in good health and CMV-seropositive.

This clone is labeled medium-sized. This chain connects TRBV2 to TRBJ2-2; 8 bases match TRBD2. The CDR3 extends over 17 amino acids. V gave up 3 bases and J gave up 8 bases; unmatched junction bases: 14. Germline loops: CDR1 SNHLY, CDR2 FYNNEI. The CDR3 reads CASSEMGSGVYTGELFF. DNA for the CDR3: TGTGCCAGCAGTGAGATGGGTAGCGGGGTCTATACGGGGGAGCTGTTTTTT.

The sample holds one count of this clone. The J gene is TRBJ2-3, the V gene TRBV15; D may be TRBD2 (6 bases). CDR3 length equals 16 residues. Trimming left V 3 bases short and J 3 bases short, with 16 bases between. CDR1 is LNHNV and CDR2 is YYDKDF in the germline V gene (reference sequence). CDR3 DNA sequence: TGTGCCACCAGCAGCAACGTAGCGGAGGTTACAGATACGCAGTATTTT. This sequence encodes CATSSNVAEVTDTQYF.

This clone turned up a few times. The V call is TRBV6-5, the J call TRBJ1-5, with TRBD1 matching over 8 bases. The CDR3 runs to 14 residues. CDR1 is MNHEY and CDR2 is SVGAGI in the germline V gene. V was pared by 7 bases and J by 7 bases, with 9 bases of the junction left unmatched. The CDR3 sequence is CASTKTGGGQPQHF. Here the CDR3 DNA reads TGTGCCAGCACTAAAACAGGGGGGGGACAGCCCCAGCATTTT.

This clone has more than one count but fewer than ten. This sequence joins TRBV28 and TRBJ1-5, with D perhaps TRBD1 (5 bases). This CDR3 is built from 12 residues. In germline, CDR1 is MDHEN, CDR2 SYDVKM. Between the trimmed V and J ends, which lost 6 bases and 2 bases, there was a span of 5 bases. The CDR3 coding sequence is TGTGCCAGCAGACAGGGCAATCAGCCCCAGCATTTT. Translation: CASRQGNQPQHF.